These T cell receptor beta chains were read from a single sample in a study of CD8 T cells in ankylosing spondylitis. MiXCR, run by TCRdb on the 5' RACE reads, gives a single entry per CDR3 protein. In the table there are roughly 130,000 distinct CDR3 sequences, about 6.5% of which are singletons. Sample: blood, either unsorted or a sorted T cell fraction (not recorded which). The receptors were gathered from a male donor with ankylosing spondylitis or in good health (not recorded which). CDR3s include the opening cysteine and the closing phenylalanine or tryptophan. D genes are given only for firm matches. Clone size, where shown, is once, few, many, or a class for clones that have expanded.

clone size,J gene,D gene,V gene,CDR3 protein,CDR3 DNA
many,TRBJ2-7,TRBD1,TRBV5-1,CASSHILDRGLEQYF,TGCGCCAGCAGCCACATTCTCGACAGGGGGCTCGAGCAGTACTTC
many,TRBJ2-7,NA,TRBV5-1,CASSFLGEQYF,TGCGCCAGCAGCTTTCTGGGCGAGCAGTACTTC
many,TRBJ2-7,TRBD1,TRBV6-2/TRBV6-3,CASGDATGAYEQYF,TGTGCCAGCGGCGACGCGACAGGGGCCTACGAGCAGTACTTC
many,TRBJ2-7,NA,TRBV6-2/TRBV6-3,CASSYARDLAYEQYF,TGTGCCAGCAGTTACGCCCGGGACCTCGCCTACGAGCAGTACTTC
many,TRBJ2-7,TRBD1,TRBV7-2,CASSFGDRAFYEQYF,TGTGCCAGCAGCTTCGGGGACAGGGCATTCTACGAGCAGTACTTC
many,TRBJ2-7,TRBD2,TRBV28,CASSSAAGGGFEQYF,TGTGCCAGCAGTTCGGCAGCGGGAGGGGGTTTCGAGCAGTACTTC
many,TRBJ1-2,NA,TRBV12-3/TRBV12-4,CASSSGVKDGYTF,TGTGCCAGCAGTTCCGGGGTTAAGGACGGCTACACCTTC
many,TRBJ2-7,TRBD2,TRBV20-1,CSARSGRAYEQYF,TGCAGTGCGAGAAGCGGGAGAGCTTACGAGCAGTACTTC
few,TRBJ2-5,TRBD1,TRBV18,CASSPPGQAEETQYF,TGTGCCAGCTCACCACCGGGACAGGCCGAAGAGACCCAGTACTTC
many,TRBJ1-5,NA,TRBV20-1,CSASVRRAASNQPQHF,TGCAGTGCTAGTGTGAGGAGGGCTGCTAGCAATCAGCCCCAGCATTTT
many,TRBJ1-4,NA,TRBV3-1,CASSQRTLGEKLFF,TGTGCCAGCAGCCAACGGACGTTGGGGGAAAAACTGTTTTTT
many,TRBJ1-6,TRBD1,TRBV20-1,CSARDHRGPTYNSPLHF,TGCAGTGCTAGAGATCACAGGGGACCAACCTATAATTCACCCCTCCACTTT
many,TRBJ1-4,NA,TRBV20-1,CSPWGGVDEKLFF,TGCAGTCCCTGGGGAGGGGTGGATGAAAAACTGTTTTTT
many,TRBJ2-2,TRBD2,TRBV19,CASKGGSGTSNTGELFF,TGTGCCAGTAAAGGGGGTTCCGGGACTAGCAACACCGGGGAGCTGTTTTTT
many,TRBJ2-7,TRBD2,TRBV5-1,CASSLASGSAEQYF,TGCGCCAGCAGCTTGGCCAGCGGGAGCGCTGAGCAGTACTTC
many,TRBJ1-5,NA,TRBV12-3/TRBV12-4,CASSFRGGSNQPQHF,TGTGCCAGCAGCTTCAGGGGAGGGAGCAATCAGCCCCAGCATTTT
many,TRBJ2-7,TRBD1,TRBV5-1,CASGRGQASYEQYF,TGCGCCAGCGGAAGGGGACAGGCAAGCTACGAGCAGTACTTC
many,TRBJ2-4,NA,TRBV3-1,CASSQDRSIQYF,TGTGCCAGCAGCCAAGATCGATCTATTCAGTACTTC
many,TRBJ2-5,NA,TRBV12-3/TRBV12-4,CASSLSGIGTQYF,TGTGCCAGCAGTTTGTCAGGGATTGGGACCCAGTACTTC
many,TRBJ2-7,NA,TRBV29-1,CSVGTRLSYEQYF,TGCAGCGTCGGGACAAGGCTTTCCTACGAGCAGTACTTC
many,TRBJ1-1,NA,TRBV5-1,CASSPSFDTEAFF,TGCGCCAGCAGCCCCTCGTTCGACACTGAAGCTTTCTTT
many,TRBJ2-5,NA,TRBV12-3/TRBV12-4,CAIRGERGTQYF,TGTGCCATCAGGGGGGAAAGAGGGACCCAGTACTTC
many,TRBJ2-5,NA,TRBV7-9,CASSSTGTAETQYF,TGTGCCAGCAGCTCCACCGGGACTGCAGAGACCCAGTACTTC
many,TRBJ1-5,NA,TRBV18,CASSPAYSNQPQHF,TGTGCCAGCTCACCTGCGTATAGCAATCAGCCCCAGCATTTT
many,TRBJ2-5,NA,TRBV5-1,CASSLVGAQETQYF,TGCGCCAGCAGCTTGGTGGGCGCGCAAGAGACCCAGTACTTC
NA,TRBJ1-2,TRBD1,TRBV5-1,CASSSPGQSYGYTF,TGCGCCAGCAGCTCTCCGGGACAGAGTTATGGCTACACCTTC
many,TRBJ2-1,NA,TRBV27,CASNPGGSGPNEQFF,TGTGCCAGCAACCCTGGGGGGAGTGGTCCCAATGAGCAGTTCTTC
many,TRBJ2-6,TRBD2,TRBV20-1,CSARISGGYYGANVLTF,TGCAGTGCTAGGATTAGCGGGGGGTACTATGGGGCCAACGTCCTGACTTTC
many,TRBJ2-5,NA,TRBV5-1,CASSKGGERGETQYF,TGCGCCAGCAGCAAGGGGGGGGAAAGAGGAGAGACCCAGTACTTC
many,TRBJ1-2,TRBD1,TRBV6-2/TRBV6-3,CASSPGTVHGYTF,TGTGCCAGCAGCCCAGGGACAGTGCACGGCTACACCTTC
many,TRBJ2-7,NA,TRBV12-3/TRBV12-4,CASSFGAGSYEQYF,NA
NA,TRBJ1-1,NA,TRBV20-1,CCARDGAGSGMNTEAFF,TGCTGTGCTAGAGATGGAGCAGGGTCTGGGATGAACACTGAAGCTTTCTTT
NA,TRBJ2-6,TRBD2,TRBV5-4,CASSSGLAGGNSGANVLTF,TGTGCCAGCAGCTCAGGACTAGCGGGGGGTAACTCTGGGGCCAACGTCCTGACTTTC
many,TRBJ2-2,TRBD2,TRBV5-1,CASSPMLAGRTGELFF,TGCGCCAGCAGCCCTATGCTAGCGGGGAGAACCGGGGAGCTGTTTTTT
many,TRBJ2-4,NA,TRBV11-1,CASSRRDALAKNIQYF,TGTGCCAGCAGCCGACGAGACGCATTAGCCAAAAACATTCAGTACTTC
many,TRBJ2-5,NA,TRBV20-1,CSASLGRETQYF,TGCAGTGCATCACTGGGGAGAGAGACCCAGTACTTC
many,TRBJ2-2,TRBD2,TRBV7-2,CASSLASGTNTGELFF,TGTGCCAGCAGCTTAGCTAGCGGGACGAACACCGGGGAGCTGTTTTTT
NA,TRBJ2-3,TRBD2,TRBV18,CASSPRSAGEVDTQYF,TGTGCCAGCTCACCAAGGTCCGCGGGAGAGGTAGATACGCAGTATTTT
many,TRBJ2-4,NA,TRBV21-1,CASSLRGRLAKNIQYF,TGTGCCAGCAGCCTAAGGGGCAGGTTAGCCAAAAACATTCAGTACTTC
many,TRBJ2-3,TRBD1,TRBV15,CATSRGRQGTQYF,TGTGCCACCAGCAGAGGAAGACAGGGGACGCAGTATTTT
NA,TRBJ2-1,NA,TRBV12-3/TRBV12-4,CASSFGRRSYNEQFF,TGTGCCAGCAGTTTTGGGCGGCGATCCTACAATGAGCAGTTCTTC
many,TRBJ1-2,NA,TRBV6-6,CASSPPNYGYTF,TGTGCCAGCAGCCCCCCTAACTATGGCTACACCTTC
many,TRBJ2-1,NA,TRBV7-2,CASSLFYNEQFF,TGTGCCAGCAGCCTATTTTACAATGAGCAGTTCTTC
many,TRBJ2-1,TRBD2,TRBV5-1,CASSLATSGRRNEQFF,TGCGCCAGCAGCTTGGCGACTAGCGGGAGACGCAATGAGCAGTTCTTC
many,TRBJ1-3,NA,TRBV5-1,CASSFPDSGNTIYF,TGCGCCAGCAGCTTCCCGGACTCTGGAAACACCATATATTTT
many,TRBJ2-1,TRBD1,TRBV5-1,CASTKQGVGYNEQFF,TGCGCCAGCACAAAACAGGGGGTAGGCTACAATGAGCAGTTCTTC
many,TRBJ2-4,NA,TRBV25-1,CASSAAGSKNIQYF,TGTGCCAGCAGTGCCGCGGGATCCAAAAACATTCAGTACTTC
many,TRBJ1-1,NA,TRBV12-3/TRBV12-4,CASSLALLNTEAFF,TGTGCCAGCAGTTTAGCTCTGCTGAACACTGAAGCTTTCTTT
many,TRBJ1-2,NA,TRBV12-3/TRBV12-4,CASSPTVGGVYGYTF,TGTGCCAGCAGTCCCACCGTAGGGGGTGTCTATGGCTACACCTTC
many,TRBJ2-5,TRBD2,TRBV24-1,CATSELTSGSQETQYF,TGTGCCACCAGTGAATTGACTAGCGGGAGTCAAGAGACCCAGTACTTC
many,TRBJ1-5,NA,TRBV20-1,CSARPPDELLTQSNQPQHF,TGCAGTGCTAGACCCCCCGACGAACTACTTACTCAGAGCAATCAGCCCCAGCATTTT
NA,TRBJ2-2,TRBD1,TRBV5-1,CASSPDTTGGFTGELFF,TGCGCCAGCAGCCCAGACACGACAGGGGGCTTCACCGGGGAGCTGTTTTTT
few,TRBJ2-7,NA,TRBV5-1,CASSLERGKQYF,TGCGCCAGCAGCTTGGAACGGGGCAAGCAGTACTTC
many,TRBJ2-7,TRBD2,TRBV27,CASSPRSGSYEQYF,TGTGCCAGCAGTCCTCGGAGCGGGAGCTACGAGCAGTACTTC